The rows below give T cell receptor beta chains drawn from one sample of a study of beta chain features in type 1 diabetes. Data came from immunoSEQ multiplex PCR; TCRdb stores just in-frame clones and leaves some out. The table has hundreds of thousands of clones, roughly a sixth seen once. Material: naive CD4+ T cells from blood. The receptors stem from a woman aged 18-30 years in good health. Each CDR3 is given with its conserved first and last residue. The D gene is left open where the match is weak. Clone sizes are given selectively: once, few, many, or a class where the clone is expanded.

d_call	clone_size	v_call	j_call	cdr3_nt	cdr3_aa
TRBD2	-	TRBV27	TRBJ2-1	TGTGCCAGCAGTCGGACCGGGGGGAACAATGAGCAGTTCTTC	CASSRTGGNNEQFF
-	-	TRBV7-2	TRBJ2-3	TGTGCCAGCAGCTTAGGAGGCGGCCCCGGGGTAGATACGCAGTATTTT	CASSLGGGPGVDTQYF
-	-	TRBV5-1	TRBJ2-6	TGCGCCAGCAGCTCCGGGACCACTGGGGCCAACGTCCTGACTTTC	CASSSGTTGANVLTF
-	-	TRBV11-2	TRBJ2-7	TGTGCCAGCAGCCCCCCCTCGACCTCCTACGAGCAGTACTTC	CASSPPSTSYEQYF
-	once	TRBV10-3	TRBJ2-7	TGTGCCAGCAGCGGTTATTACTACGAGCAGTACTTC	CASSGYYYEQYF
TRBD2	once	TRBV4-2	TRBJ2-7	TGTGCCAGCAGCCAAGATAGCGGGAGCTCCTACGAGCAGTACTTC	CASSQDSGSSYEQYF
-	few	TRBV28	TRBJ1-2	TGTGCCAGCAGCCGCATACAGGCCCCCTACGGCTACACCTTC	CASSRIQAPYGYTF
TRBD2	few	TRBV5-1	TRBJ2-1	TGCGCCAGCAGCTTGGCCCCCGGGACTAGATACAATGAGCAGTTCTTC	CASSLAPGTRYNEQFF
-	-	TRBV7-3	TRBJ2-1	TGTGCCAGCAGCTTAATTGGTGGGTGGGCCTACAATGAGCAGTTCTTC	CASSLIGGWAYNEQFF
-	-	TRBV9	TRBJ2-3	TGTGCCAGCAGCGCCAGCGGGACACCTAGCACAGATACGCAGTATTTT	CASSASGTPSTDTQYF
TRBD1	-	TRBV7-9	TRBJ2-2	TGTGCCAGCAGCTCGCCGGGACAGAGTACGAACACCGGGGAGCTGTTTTTT	CASSSPGQSTNTGELFF
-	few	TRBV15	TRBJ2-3	TGTGCCACCAGCAGAGACCTCCAGGGCACAGATACGCAGTATTTT	CATSRDLQGTDTQYF
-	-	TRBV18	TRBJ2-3	TGTGCCAGCTCGGCAAGACAAAAGAGCACAGATACGCAGTATTTT	CASSARQKSTDTQYF
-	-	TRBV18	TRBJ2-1	TGTGCCAGCTCACGACATGAACTTGCCTACAATGAGCAGTTCTTC	CASSRHELAYNEQFF
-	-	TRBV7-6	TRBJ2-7	TGTGCCAGCAGCTTAGGAGGGAGGCGCGAGCAGTACTTC	CASSLGGRREQYF
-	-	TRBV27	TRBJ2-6	TGTGCCAGCAGTTTATCGGGCGGACCCCTTCCTTCTGGGGCCAACGTCCTGACTTTC	CASSLSGGPLPSGANVLTF
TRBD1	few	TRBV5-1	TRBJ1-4	TGCGCCAGCAGCCCAGGGGGTTTTAATGAAAAACTGTTTTTT	CASSPGGFNEKLFF
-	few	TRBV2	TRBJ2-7	TGTGCCAGCAGTGGACCCCGGGGAGTCTACGAGCAGTACTTC	CASSGPRGVYEQYF
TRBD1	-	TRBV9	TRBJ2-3	TGTGCCAGCAGCGTAGGGCCCTCGGGACAGGCCACAGATACGCAGTATTTT	CASSVGPSGQATDTQYF
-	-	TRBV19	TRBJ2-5	TGTGCCAGTAGTATCGAGTTATTAGAGACCCAGTACTTC	CASSIELLETQYF
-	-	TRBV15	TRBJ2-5	TGTGCCACCAGCAGGCTTCTGGCGGGAACGGGGGAGACCCAGTACTTC	CATSRLLAGTGETQYF
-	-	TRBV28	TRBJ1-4	TGTGCGGCAGGGGTTTGGGAAAAACTGTTTTTT	CAAGVWEKLFF
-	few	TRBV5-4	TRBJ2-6	TGTGCCAGCAGCTTGGTCAGCAGCTCTGGGGCCAACGTCCTGACTTTC	CASSLVSSSGANVLTF